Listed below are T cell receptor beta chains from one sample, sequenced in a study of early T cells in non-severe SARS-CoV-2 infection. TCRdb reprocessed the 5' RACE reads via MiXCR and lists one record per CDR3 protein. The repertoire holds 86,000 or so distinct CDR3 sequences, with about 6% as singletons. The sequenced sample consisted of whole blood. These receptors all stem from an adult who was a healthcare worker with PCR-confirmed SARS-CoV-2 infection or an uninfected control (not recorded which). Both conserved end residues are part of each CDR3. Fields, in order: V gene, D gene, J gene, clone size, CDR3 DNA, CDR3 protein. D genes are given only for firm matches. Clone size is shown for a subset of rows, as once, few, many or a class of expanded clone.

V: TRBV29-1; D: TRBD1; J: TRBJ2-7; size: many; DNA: TGCAGCGTTTGGACAGGGGTCTACGAGCAGTACTTC; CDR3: CSVWTGVYEQYF
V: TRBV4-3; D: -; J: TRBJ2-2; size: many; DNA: TGCGCCAGCAGCCACTTACAGGGTACCGGGGAGCTGTTTTTT; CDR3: CASSHLQGTGELFF
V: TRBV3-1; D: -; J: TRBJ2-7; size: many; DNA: TGTGCCAGCAGCCAAGTGGAAAACGAGCAGTACTTC; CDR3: CASSQVENEQYF
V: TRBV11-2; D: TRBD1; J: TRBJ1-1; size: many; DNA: TGTGCCAGCAGCCCAGGGGGTAATACGGACATGAACACTGAAGCTTTCTTT; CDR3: CASSPGGNTDMNTEAFF
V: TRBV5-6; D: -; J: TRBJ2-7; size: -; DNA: TGTGCCAGCGGGGGGTCCGCAGGGACCTACGAGCAGTACTTC; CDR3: CASGGSAGTYEQYF
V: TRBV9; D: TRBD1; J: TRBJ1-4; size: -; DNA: TGTGCCAGCAGCGCGGGACAGTCACGTAATGAAAAACTGTTTTTT; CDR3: CASSAGQSRNEKLFF
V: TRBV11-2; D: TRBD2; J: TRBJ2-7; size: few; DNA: TGTGCCACCCACAATCTAGCGGGCGGAACCTACGAGCAGTACTTC; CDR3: CATHNLAGGTYEQYF
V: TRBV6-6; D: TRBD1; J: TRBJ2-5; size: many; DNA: TGTGCCAGCAGTGGACGGACAGGGGTAGAGACCCAGTACTTC; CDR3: CASSGRTGVETQYF
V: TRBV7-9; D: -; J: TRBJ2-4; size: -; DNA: TGTGCCAGCAGCTTAGACAGGGTGGCCAAAAACATTCAGTACTTC; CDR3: CASSLDRVAKNIQYF
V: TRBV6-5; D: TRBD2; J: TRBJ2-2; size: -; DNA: TGTGCCAGCGGCAACCTAGCGGGAGGAAACACCGGGGAGCTGTTTTTT; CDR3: CASGNLAGGNTGELFF
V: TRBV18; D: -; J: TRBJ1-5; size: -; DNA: TGTGCCAGCTCACCAGACAGAAATCAGCCCCCGCATTTT; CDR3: CASSPDRNQPPHF
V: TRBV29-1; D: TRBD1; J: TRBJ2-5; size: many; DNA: TGCAGCGTTGTACCGACAGGGGGCTGGGAGACCCAGTACTTC; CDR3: CSVVPTGGWETQYF
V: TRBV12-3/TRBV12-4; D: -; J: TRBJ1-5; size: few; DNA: TGTGCCAGCAGCACAGGGAGAGGGGGAGACCAGCCCCAGCATTTT; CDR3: CASSTGRGGDQPQHF
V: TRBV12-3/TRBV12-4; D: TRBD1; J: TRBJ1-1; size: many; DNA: TGTGCCAGCAGTTTATTGCAGGGGGCGGCTGAAGCTTTCTTT; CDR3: CASSLLQGAAEAFF
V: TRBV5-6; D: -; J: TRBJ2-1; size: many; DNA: TGTGCCAGCAGCTTGGTTTCAGGGATAGGATACAATGAGCAGTTCTTC; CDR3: CASSLVSGIGYNEQFF
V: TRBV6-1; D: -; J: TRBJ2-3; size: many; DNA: TGTGCCAGCAGTGTCGGGACACTTGGAAGCACAGATACGCAGTATTTT; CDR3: CASSVGTLGSTDTQYF
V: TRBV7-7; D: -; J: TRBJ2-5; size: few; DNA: TGTGCCAGCAGCCTAGACAGAAACCAAGAGACCCAGTACTTC; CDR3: CASSLDRNQETQYF
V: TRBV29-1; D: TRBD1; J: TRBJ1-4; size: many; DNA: TGCAGCGTTACCGGACAGGCGGATAATGAAAAACTGTTTTTT; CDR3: CSVTGQADNEKLFF
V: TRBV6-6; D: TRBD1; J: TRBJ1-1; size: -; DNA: TGTGCCAGCAGAACCGACGGACAGGGGGCCGCTGAAGCTTTCTTT; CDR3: CASRTDGQGAAEAFF
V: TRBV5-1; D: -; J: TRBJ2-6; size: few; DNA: TGCGTCAGCAGCCTGACAGCTCCGGGGGCCAACGTCCTGACTTTC; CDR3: CVSSLTAPGANVLTF
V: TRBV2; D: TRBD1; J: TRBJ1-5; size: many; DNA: TGTGCCAGCAGACAACGGACAGGGAGGGACAATCAGCCCCAGCATTTT; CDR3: CASRQRTGRDNQPQHF
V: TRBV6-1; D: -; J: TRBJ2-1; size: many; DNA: TGTGCCAGCAGTGAAGGGACAGCCTCCGAAAAGCAGTTCTTC; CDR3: CASSEGTASEKQFF
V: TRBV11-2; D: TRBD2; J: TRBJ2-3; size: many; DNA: TGTGCCAGCACCCCCGGGGTGCGGGGGGCCGGAGATACGCAGTATTTT; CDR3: CASTPGVRGAGDTQYF
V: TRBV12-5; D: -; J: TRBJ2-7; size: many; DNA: TGTGCTAGTGGTTTGGTACTAGGCCGCGGCTCCTACGAGCAGTACTTC; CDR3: CASGLVLGRGSYEQYF
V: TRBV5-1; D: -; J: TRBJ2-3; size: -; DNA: TGCGCCAGCAGCCCCGGACAGGGAGGGTTCGCAGATACGCAGTATTTT; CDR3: CASSPGQGGFADTQYF
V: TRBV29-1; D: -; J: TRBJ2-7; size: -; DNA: TGCAGCACCCGGGACGGTACCTACGAGCAGTACTTC; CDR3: CSTRDGTYEQYF
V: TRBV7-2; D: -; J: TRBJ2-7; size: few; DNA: TGTGCCAGCAGCCCGTATATAGGGGGAAAGGCCTACGAGCAGTACTTC; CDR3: CASSPYIGGKAYEQYF
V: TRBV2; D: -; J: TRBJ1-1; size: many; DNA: TGTGCCAGCAGTGAATGGACCTCGAGTGAAGAAGCTTTCTTT; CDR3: CASSEWTSSEEAFF
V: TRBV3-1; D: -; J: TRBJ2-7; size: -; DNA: TGTGCCAGCAGCCAAGATCTTCGACTGATCGAGCAGTACTTC; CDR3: CASSQDLRLIEQYF
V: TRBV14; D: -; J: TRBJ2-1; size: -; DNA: TGTGCCAGCAGCCCTGGGACCGGGTACTACAATGAGCAGTTCTTC; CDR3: CASSPGTGYYNEQFF
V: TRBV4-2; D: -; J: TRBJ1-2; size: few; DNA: TGTGCCAGCAGCCCGGCAGGTCAGAACTATGGCTACACCTTC; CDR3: CASSPAGQNYGYTF
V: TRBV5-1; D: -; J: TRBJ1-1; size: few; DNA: TGCGCCAGCGGAGAGGGGGGCATGAACACTGAAGCTTTCTTT; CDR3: CASGEGGMNTEAFF
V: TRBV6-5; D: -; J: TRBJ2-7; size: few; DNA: TGTGCCAGCAGTTACGGCTCCCAAGAGGGCGAGCAGTACTTC; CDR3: CASSYGSQEGEQYF
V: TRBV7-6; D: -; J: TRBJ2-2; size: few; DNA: TGTGCCAGCAGCTTAGGGCTAGCGCCAACCGGGGAGCTGTTTTTT; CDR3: CASSLGLAPTGELFF
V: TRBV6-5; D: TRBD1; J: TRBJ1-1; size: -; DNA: TGTGCCAGCAGTTACTCTTCCAGGGGGCAGGGCACCGAAGCTTTCTTT; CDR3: CASSYSSRGQGTEAFF
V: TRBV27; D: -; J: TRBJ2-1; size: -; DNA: TGTGCCAGCAGTTTATCGGGGTGGGGCAATGAGCAGTTCTTC; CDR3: CASSLSGWGNEQFF
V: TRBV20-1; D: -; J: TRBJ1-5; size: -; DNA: TGCAGTGCTAGAGTCAGGGCTAGCAATCAGCCCCAGCATTTT; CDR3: CSARVRASNQPQHF
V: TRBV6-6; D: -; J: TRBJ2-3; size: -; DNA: TGTGCCAGCAGAATGACTCGGACAGTGACGGCAGATACGCAGTATTTT; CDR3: CASRMTRTVTADTQYF
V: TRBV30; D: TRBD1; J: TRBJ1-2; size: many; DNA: TGTGCCTGGAACAGGGGGCTCTATGGCTACACCTTC; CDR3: CAWNRGLYGYTF
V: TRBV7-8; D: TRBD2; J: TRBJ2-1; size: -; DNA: TGTGCCAGCAGCTTAGAAGCGGGGGGTACCTACAATGAGCAGTTCTTC; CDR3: CASSLEAGGTYNEQFF
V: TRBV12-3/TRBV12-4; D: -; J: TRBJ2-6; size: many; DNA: TGTGCCAGCAGTTGGGGCTCTGGGGCCAACGTCCTGACTTTC; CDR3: CASSWGSGANVLTF
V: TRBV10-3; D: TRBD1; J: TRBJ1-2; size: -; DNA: TGTGCCATCAGCCGGGACAGGGCCACTTATGGCTACACCTTC; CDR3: CAISRDRATYGYTF